These 15 T cell receptor beta chains came from one sample sequenced in a study of T cell clonality in common variable immunodeficiency. This table comes from immunoSEQ multiplex PCR, and its TCRdb copy is limited to in-frame clones, with some not included. The sample shows roughly 40,000 clones, none of them appearing just once. The sequenced sample consisted of peripheral blood mononuclear cells. Receptors were obtained from a person between 18 and 75 years old in good health.

This clone was counted at least ten times. Coverage ceases 3 residues before the CDR3 finishes, and the germline J gene fills in the end. The chain uses TRBV20-1 and TRBJ2-5; 11 bases are shared with TRBD2. This CDR3 has 16 amino acids. CDR1 is DFQATT and CDR2 is SNEGSKA in the germline V gene (reference sequence). The ends lost 0 bases at V and 0 bases at J; junction bases unmatched: 3. CDR3 DNA (partial): TGCAGTGCTAGAGATCCGACTAGCGGGGACCAAGAGACC. Residues: CSARDPTSGDQET. In full, the CDR3 reads CSARDPTSGDQETQYF.

Details on this clone: The sequence runs out 3 residues before the end of the CDR3; the remainder is reconstructed from the germline J gene. The V and J genes are TRBV7-1 and TRBJ1-5; possibly TRBD1 for D (5 bases). TRBV7-1 is sorted into the ORF group, with uncertain function. The CDR3 has 20 residues. Deletions cut 3 bases from V and 3 bases from J, with 27 bases between. The CDR3 protein is CASSSLGQGWPRVDNQPQHF. The sequenced CDR3 bases are TGTGCCAGCAGCTCTCTAGGCCAGGGTTGGCCCCGTGTTGACAATCAGCCC.

This clone showed up many times. CDR3 DNA (partial): TGCAGTGCTAGTGAGCCTCGTGGCTATGGC. It is translated as CSASEPRGYG. The full-length CDR3 reads as CSASEPRGYGYTF. The V and J genes are TRBV20-1 and TRBJ1-2; no clear D. The read ends 3 residues before the CDR3 terminus; that terminus is restored from the germline J gene. This CDR3 region has 13 residues. The germline CDR1 and CDR2 sequences are DFQATT and SNEGSKA (reference sequence). V dropped 3 bases and J dropped 4 bases, with 12 bases sitting between them.

This clone occurred a few times. Read sequence stops 3 residues before the CDR3 end, and the germline J gene provides the missing end. V and J are TRBV5-1 and TRBJ2-5; D is perhaps TRBD1 (5 bases). CDR1 and CDR2 (germline): SGHRS, YFSETQ. Trimming shortened V by 4 bases and J by 2 bases, and 12 bases separated the two germline ends. The CDR3 sequence is 14 residues long. CDR3: CASSPWGLQETQYF. The covered CDR3 bases are TGCGCCAGCAGCCCCTGGGGCTTACAAGAGACC.

This clone was picked up many times. The read halts 3 residues ahead of the CDR3 end, with the missing end drawn from the germline J gene. The J gene is TRBJ1-2, the V gene TRBV5-5; D may be TRBD1 (5 bases). The CDR3 length is 14 residues. Germline V lookup: CDR1 SGHKS, CDR2 YYEKEE (reference sequence). V was trimmed by 3 bases and J by 4 bases, leaving 13 bases between them. The CDR3 DNA, read in part, is TGTGCCAGCAGCTCGGCAGGGAGAAGCTATGGC. Translated, it gives CASSSAGRSYG. From start to end, the CDR3 is CASSSAGRSYGYTF.

This clone was recorded at least ten times. The CDR3 end lies 3 residues beyond the end of the read and is filled in from the germline J gene. The chain links TRBV20-1 to TRBJ2-3; TRBD2 might be the D (7 bases). The germline gives CDR1 DFQATT, CDR2 SNEGSKA (reference sequence). Trimming removed 4 bases at V and 2 bases at J, with 16 bases between. There are 15 residues in the CDR3. The CDR3 loop is CSAIEGGRTTDTQYF. CDR3 DNA, as far as it was read: TGCAGTGCTATCGAGGGGGGGAGGACCACAGATACG.

This clone has a count of ten or more. CDR3 bases read: TGTGCCAGCAGTGCGGGACAGGTCCGCAATCAGCCC. It specifies CASSAGQVRNQP. The entire CDR3 reads CASSAGQVRNQPQHF. This sequence joins TRBV27 and TRBJ1-5, with 8 bases identical to TRBD1. The CDR3 is cut off 3 residues early in the read; its end comes from the germline J gene. In germline, CDR1 is MNHEY, CDR2 SMNVEV (reference sequence). This CDR3 contains 15 residues. J gave up 2 bases and V 5 bases, and 5 bases lay outside the gene matches.

This clone was counted a few times. Sequencing ends 3 residues short of the CDR3 end; the germline J gene provides the rest. The genes are TRBV11-2 and TRBJ2-7; D unclear. This CDR3 spans 12 amino acids. The V gene's germline CDR1 is SGHAT and CDR2 FQNNGV. Trimming pared 2 bases from V and 5 bases from J, leaving 7 bases between. Here the CDR3 reads CASSLIRDEQYF. CDR3 DNA, as far as it was read: TGTGCCAGCAGCTTAATCCGTGACGAG.

About this clone itself: The read gets to within 3 residues of the CDR3 end, and the germline J gene fills in the rest. The chain has TRBV11-2 and TRBJ2-5; TRBD2 might be the D (5 bases). This CDR3 has 13 amino acids. Germline CDR1 reads SGHAT; CDR2 reads FQNNGV. V was trimmed by 5 bases and J by 1 base, leaving 8 bases between them. The CDR3 here is CASSRTGQETQYF. The sequenced part of the CDR3 DNA is TGTGCCAGCAGCAGGACTGGCCAAGAGACC.

A word on this clone: Read data end 3 residues before the CDR3 end; the end is taken from the germline J gene. The chain is built from TRBV29-1 and TRBJ2-7, with 7 bases lining up with TRBD2. Per the germline V gene, CDR1 is SQVTM and CDR2 is ANQGSEA. The CDR3 covers 13 residues. With V trimmed by 1 base and J by 4 bases, 4 bases remained unmatched. The CDR3 sequence: CSVEGTGGYEQYF. The covered CDR3 bases are TGCAGCGTTGAAGGCACGGGGGGTTACGAG.

This clone has at least ten counts. Coverage ceases 3 residues before the CDR3 finishes, and the germline J gene fills in the end. V usage is TRBV20-1 and J usage is TRBJ1-1; 8 bases line up with TRBD1. Germline CDR1 DFQATT, CDR2 SNEGSKA (reference sequence). The junction had 5 bases not matched to a gene; V was cut back by 2 bases and J by 3 bases. This CDR3 has 14 amino acids. The CDR3 region is CSARPTGGDTEAFF. CDR3 DNA, as far as it was read: TGCAGTGCTAGACCAACAGGGGGGGACACTGAA.

Regarding this clone: The CDR3 end falls 3 residues outside the read, so it is completed with the germline J gene. V usage is TRBV5-1 and J usage is TRBJ2-1; 9 bases align to TRBD1. CDR1 is SGHRS and CDR2 is YFSETQ in the germline V gene. The CDR3 covers 13 residues. The V gene end was trimmed by 4 bases and the J gene end by 9 bases; junction bases not matched to a gene: 5. The CDR3 reads CASSPRTGAEQFF. The CDR3 bases that were read are TGCGCCAGCAGCCCCCGGACAGGGGCTGAG.

This clone was detected many times. Read coverage stops 3 residues before the CDR3 terminus; the germline J gene supplies the remainder. The same CDR3 is also encoded by other DNA sequences in this sample. V is TRBV7-2 and J is TRBJ2-3; TRBD1 is a possible D gene (6 bases). The V gene's germline CDR1 is SGHTA and CDR2 FQGNSA. V lost 3 bases and J lost 1, with 11 bases in between. The CDR3 covers 15 residues. CDR3 DNA, as far as it was read: TGTGCCAGCAGCTTCAGGGGCCGGGGCACAGATACG. Amino acid sequence: CASSFRGRGTDT. In full, the CDR3 reads CASSFRGRGTDTQYF.

Note on this clone: The read is 3 residues too short to cover the CDR3 end, so that end is filled in from the germline J gene. The V and J genes are TRBV11-2 and TRBJ2-7; D ambiguous. Trimming removed 3 bases from V and 6 bases from J, with 9 bases in between. This CDR3 is built from 12 residues. The germline V gene encodes CDR1 SGHAT and CDR2 FQNNGV. CDR3 bases read: TGTGCCAGCAGCTTGCGTATTGGCGAG. Translated, it gives CASSLRIGE. The CDR3, in full, reads CASSLRIGEQYF.

A remark on this clone: The sequenced fragment ends 3 residues before the CDR3 boundary, so the rest is inferred from the germline J gene. V gene TRBV7-2 combines with J gene TRBJ2-2; the D gene is possibly TRBD2 (7 bases). Germline V gives CDR1 SGHTA, CDR2 FQGNSA. This CDR3 is built from 15 residues. V was trimmed by 2 bases and J by 5 bases, leaving 12 bases between them. This CDR3 is CASSLLRGGTGELFF. The CDR3 DNA, read in part, is TGTGCCAGCAGCTTACTCAGGGGAGGGACCGGGGAG.